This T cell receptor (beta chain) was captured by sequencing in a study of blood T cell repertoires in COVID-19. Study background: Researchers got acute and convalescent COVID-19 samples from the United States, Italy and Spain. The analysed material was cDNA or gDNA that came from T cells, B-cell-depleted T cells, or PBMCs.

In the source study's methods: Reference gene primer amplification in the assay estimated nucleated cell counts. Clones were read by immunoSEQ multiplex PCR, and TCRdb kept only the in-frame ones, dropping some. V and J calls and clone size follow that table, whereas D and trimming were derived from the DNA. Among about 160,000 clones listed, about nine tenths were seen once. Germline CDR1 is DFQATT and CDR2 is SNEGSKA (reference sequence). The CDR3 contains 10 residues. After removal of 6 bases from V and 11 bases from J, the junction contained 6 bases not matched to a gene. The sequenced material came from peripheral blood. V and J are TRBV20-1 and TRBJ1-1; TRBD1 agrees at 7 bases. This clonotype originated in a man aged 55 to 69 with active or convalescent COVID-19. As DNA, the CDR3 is TGCAGTGCAACGACAGGGCGGGCTTTCTTT. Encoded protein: CSATTGRAFF.